The 21 T cell receptor beta chains below come from one sample, sequenced in a study of CD8+ T cells in alopecia areata. RNA, once extracted, was reverse transcribed into cDNA for use as the sequencing template. Produced via immunoSEQ multiplex PCR; TCRdb's table is partial and in-frame only. The data contain about 110,000 clones, 59% of them singletons. Sequencing was carried out using CD8+ T cells sorted from blood. These receptors were taken from a human donor in good health.

This clone appeared a few times. V and J are TRBV6-1 and TRBJ1-5; D remains ambiguous. The CDR3 loop spans 15 amino acids. The germline gives CDR1 MNHNS, CDR2 SASEGT. V shed 1 base and J shed 4 bases, with 11 bases lying between them. Here the CDR3 DNA reads TGTGCCAGCAGTGAAGATTCCGTAGTGAATCAGCCCCAGCATTTT. This translates into CASSEDSVVNQPQHF.

The V call is TRBV13, the J call TRBJ1-4, with D possibly matching TRBD1 (5 bases). Trimming cost V 2 bases and J 3 bases, with 10 bases left between them. The germline V gene has CDR1 PRHDT and CDR2 FYEKMQ (reference sequence). The CDR3 extends over 15 amino acids. CDR3 DNA sequence: TGTGCCAGCAGCTTACGGACACGCGCTAATGAAAAACTGTTTTTT. Protein sequence: CASSLRTRANEKLFF.

The chain joins TRBV27 to TRBJ2-7, with 7 bases that match TRBD2. The CDR3 covers 14 residues. With 8 bases clipped from V and 2 bases from J, the junction kept 9 bases outside the gene matches. Looked up from germline, CDR1 is MNHEY and CDR2 is SMNVEV (reference sequence). CDR3 region: CASRWGGEAYEQYF. Here the CDR3 DNA reads TGTGCCAGCCGTTGGGGGGGAGAGGCCTACGAGCAGTACTTC.

This chain links TRBV7-9 with TRBJ2-1, with 10 bases aligning to TRBD2. CDR1 SEHNR and CDR2 FQNEAQ come from the germline V gene (reference sequence). J lost 5 bases, V lost 5 bases, and 18 bases had no gene match. The CDR3 has 19 amino acids. CDR3 nucleotide sequence: TGTGCCAGCAGCCAGGGGATCCTAGCGGGGGCCAACATCAACAATGAGCAGTTCTTC. This gives the protein CASSQGILAGANINNEQFF.

This clone was counted at least ten times. The chain joins TRBV6-4 to TRBJ2-2; no clear D gene. Germline loops: CDR1 MRHNA, CDR2 SNTAGT. V shed 2 bases and J shed 3 bases, with 4 bases lying between them. This CDR3 has 13 amino acids. CDR3 sequence reads: CASSDRDTGELFF. Here the CDR3 DNA reads TGTGCCAGCAGTGACAGGGACACCGGGGAGCTGTTTTTT.

This clone was detected a few times. The V gene is TRBV4-3, the J gene TRBJ2-6; D is ambiguous. This CDR3 is built from 18 residues. Germline V gene lookup returns CDR1 LGHNA and CDR2 YSLEER. Trimming left V 0 bases short and J 0 bases short, with 12 bases between. The CDR3 DNA reads as TGCGCCAGCAGCCAAGATCCCCTTCCTGACTCTGGGGCCAACGTCCTGACTTTC. This gives the protein CASSQDPLPDSGANVLTF.

J is TRBJ2-2 and V is TRBV6-5; the D is unclear. Per germline, CDR1 MNHEY and CDR2 SVGAGI. CDR3 length: 14 amino acids. Trimming left V 3 bases short and J 1 base short, with 6 bases between. Here the CDR3 DNA reads TGTGCCAGCAGTTATTCAGGGAACACCGGGGAGCTGTTTTTT. Translating it yields CASSYSGNTGELFF.

The chain is built from TRBV10-3 and TRBJ1-1, with no clear D. The germline V gene has CDR1 ENHRY and CDR2 SYGVKD. Between the trimmed V and J ends, which lost 6 bases and 1 base, there was a span of 12 bases. This CDR3 is 14 amino acids long. CDR3 loop: CAISLGRTNTEAFF. The CDR3 nucleotides read TGTGCCATCAGCCTAGGACGGACGAACACTGAAGCTTTCTTT.

This clone appeared once. This rearrangement joins TRBV29-1 to TRBJ2-1, with 14 nucleotides matching TRBD2. The J segment lost 3 bases and the V segment lost 1 base, leaving 2 bases of the junction unmatched. This CDR3 contains 16 residues. Germline V gene data show CDR1 as SQVTM and CDR2 as ANQGSEA. The CDR3 DNA reads as TGCAGCGTTGAAGGGACTAGCGGGGGGCTCTACAATGAGCAGTTCTTC. Encoded protein: CSVEGTSGGLYNEQFF.

The chain is built from TRBV5-6 and TRBJ1-1, with D unresolved. V was cut by 2 bases and J by 1 base, with 6 bases left in between. The germline V gene has CDR1 SGHDT and CDR2 YYEEEE. The CDR3 sequence is 13 residues long. The CDR3, as DNA: TGTGCCAGCAGCTTACGACCGAACACTGAAGCTTTCTTT. Its translation is CASSLRPNTEAFF.

This chain links TRBV29-1 with TRBJ2-2, with D perhaps given as TRBD1 or TRBD2 (5 bases each). The CDR3 sequence is 15 residues long. Deletions cut 4 bases from V and 0 bases from J, with 12 bases between. Germline V gene lookup returns CDR1 SQVTM and CDR2 ANQGSEA. The CDR3 loop reads CSVAGTPSNTGELFF. CDR3 nucleotide sequence: TGCAGCGTTGCCGGGACCCCTTCGAACACCGGGGAGCTGTTTTTT.

The count of this clone is one. The genes are TRBV28 and TRBJ2-3; no clear D. There are 12 residues in the CDR3. With 6 bases removed from V and 4 bases from J, the gap between germline ends came to 8 bases. The germline CDR1 and CDR2 sequences are MDHEN and SYDVKM. CDR3 DNA: TGTGCCAGCAGATGGGGATCAGATACGCAGTATTTT. It translates to CASRWGSDTQYF.

This clone occurred a few times. The chain recombines TRBV13 with TRBJ2-5, with TRBD2 matching over 7 bases. Trimming took 6 bases from V and 1 from J; bases not matched to a gene: 8. The CDR3 contains 15 residues. Germline loops: CDR1 PRHDT, CDR2 FYEKMQ (reference sequence). In DNA, the CDR3 is TGTGCCAGCAGAAATACCGGCGGGGGCCAAGAGACCCAGTACTTC. This gives the protein CASRNTGGGQETQYF. Looking up the rest from reference TRBV13 and TRBJ2-5 gives the full variable domain: AAGVIQSPRHLIKEKRETATLKCYPIPRHDTVYWYQQGPGQDPQFLISFYEKMQSDKGSIPDRFSAQQFSDYHSELNMSSLELGDSALYFCASRNTGGGQETQYFGPGTRLLVL.

This clone was counted a few times. This sequence joins TRBV11-2 and TRBJ2-5; D is undetermined. Trimming took 2 bases from V and 2 from J, leaving 12 bases between them. CDR1 SGHAT and CDR2 FQNNGV come from the germline V gene. The CDR3 consists of 15 residues. As DNA, the CDR3 is TGTGCCAGCAGCTTATTCAACTGGGAACAAGAGACCCAGTACTTC. Encoded protein: CASSLFNWEQETQYF.

This rearrangement joins TRBV29-1 to TRBJ2-3; D may be TRBD1 or TRBD2 (5 bases each). V was clipped by 0 bases and J by 3 bases, with 19 bases between them. The CDR3 has 17 amino acids. The germline V gene has CDR1 SQVTM and CDR2 ANQGSEA. This chain's CDR3 is CSVEDESRGLRTDTQYF. CDR3 bases: TGCAGCGTTGAAGATGAGTCGAGGGGCCTGAGGACAGATACGCAGTATTTT.

V usage is TRBV7-9 and J usage is TRBJ1-6, with 7 bases lining up with TRBD1. CDR1 SEHNR and CDR2 FQNEAQ come from the germline V gene (reference sequence). The CDR3 spans 17 residues. V was clipped by 2 bases and J by 8 bases; unmatched bases: 12. The chain's CDR3 is CASSLSTGVGAYSPLHF. The CDR3 nucleotides are TGTGCCAGCAGCTTATCCACAGGGGTGGGCGCCTATTCACCCCTCCACTTT.

This clone was observed once. The gene calls are TRBV27 and TRBJ2-1, with TRBD2 matching 12 bases. This CDR3 comprises 15 residues. V lost 8 bases, J lost 4 bases, and 6 bases stayed unmatched. CDR1 is MNHEY, CDR2 SMNVEV, per germline (reference sequence). CDR3 protein: CASSRGTSGYNEQFF. In DNA, the CDR3 is TGTGCCAGCTCGAGGGGGACTAGCGGGTACAATGAGCAGTTCTTC.

This clone was detected a few times. The chain has TRBV4-3 and TRBJ1-1; TRBD1 agrees at 9 bases. V shed 4 bases, J shed 1 base, and the junction held 4 bases outside the gene matches. Looked up from germline, CDR1 is LGHNA and CDR2 is YSLEER. The CDR3 has 15 amino acids. Here the CDR3 DNA reads TGCGCCAGCAGCCCTGGGACAGGGTCGAACACTGAAGCTTTCTTT. Translated: CASSPGTGSNTEAFF.

This clone was seen more than once but under ten times. J is TRBJ2-1 and V is TRBV29-1; 15 bases match TRBD2. V trimming: 6 bases; J trimming: 3 bases; junction bases outside the gene matches: 3. Germline V gene lookup returns CDR1 SQVTM and CDR2 ANQGSEA. This CDR3 is built from 15 residues. CDR3 DNA sequence: TGCAGCGTCGGACTAGCGGGGGGGTACTACAATGAGCAGTTCTTC. Translated: CSVGLAGGYYNEQFF.

The chain links TRBV7-9 to TRBJ2-3; D is ambiguous. CDR3 size: 13 residues. Per the germline V gene, CDR1 is SEHNR and CDR2 is FQNEAQ (reference sequence). Trimming cost V 5 bases and J 4 bases, with 10 bases left between them. The chain's CDR3 is CASSTRAADTQYF. In nucleotides, the CDR3 is TGTGCCAGCAGCACCCGCGCGGCAGATACGCAGTATTTT.

V usage is TRBV5-1 and J usage is TRBJ2-7; 7 bases are shared with TRBD2. The germline CDR1 and CDR2 sequences are SGHRS and YFSETQ. The CDR3 loop spans 12 amino acids. The V gene end was trimmed by 4 bases and the J gene end by 3 bases; junction bases not matched to a gene: 1. The CDR3 spells CASSPGGYEQYF. CDR3 DNA sequence: TGCGCCAGCAGCCCGGGAGGCTACGAGCAGTACTTC. Full variable domain (missing parts from reference TRBV5-1 and TRBJ2-7): KAGVTQTPRYLIKTRGQQVTLSCSPISGHRSVSWYQQTPGQGLQFLFEYFSETQRNKGNFPGRFSGRQFSNSRSEMNVSTLELGDSALYLCASSPGGYEQYFGPGTRLTVT.